This section outlines one T cell receptor (beta chain) sequence together with its context. Participant age was roughly 18 to 90 years, and participants resided in fewer than 30 US areas. Resolution of symptoms, clearance, or two negative PCRs was present in recovered Cohort 3 donors. The V gene's germline CDR1 is LNHDA and CDR2 SQIVND (reference sequence). Trimming took 6 bases from V and 2 from J, leaving 17 bases between them. This CDR3 is 15 amino acids long. Measured with immunoSEQ multiplex PCR; TCRdb has only the in-frame clones, and not every one. The sample has 240,000 or so clones, around 89% seen once. The data were obtained in a study of blood T cell repertoires in COVID-19. Study background: T cells, B-cell-depleted T cells, or PBMCs provided the cDNA or gDNA that served as material.

The origin of this receptor is a man in his forties or fifties who had recovered from COVID-19. The chain couples TRBV19 to TRBJ2-7, with D perhaps TRBD2 (6 bases). The sample taken for sequencing was PBMCs or T cells enriched from blood (not recorded which). The CDR3 DNA reads as TGTGCCAGTAGGCTACGCCCGGGAGCCGCCTACGAGCAGTACTTC. Encoded protein: CASRLRPGAAYEQYF.